A single sample gave rise to the 26 T cell receptor beta chains below, sequenced in a study of OX40 agonist ivuxolimab in advanced cancers. Profiled with immunoSEQ multiplex PCR; TCRdb holds only in-frame clones, not every one. The sample comprises tens of thousands of clones, about nine tenths of which are singletons, and 0.4% to 0.55% rests with the top ten. Source: CD4+ or CD8+ T cells sorted from blood, taken in a trial of the OX40 agonist ivuxolimab. These receptors were taken from an adult with an advanced solid tumor such as melanoma, head and neck, liver or kidney cancer.

J is TRBJ2-1 and V is TRBV18; no clear D gene. The CDR3 has 16 residues. V gave up 4 bases and J gave up 3 bases, with 16 bases separating them. Germline lookup yields CDR1 KGHSH and CDR2 LQKENI. The CDR3 here is CASSLIPMGYYNEQFF. CDR3 nucleotides: TGTGCCAGCTCACTAATTCCGATGGGCTACTACAATGAGCAGTTCTTC.

The CDR3 DNA follows: TGCGCCAGCAGCCAAGATCCGGCCCTTAATCAGCCCCAGCATTTT. This translates into CASSQDPALNQPQHF. The V and J genes are TRBV4-1 and TRBJ1-5, with D hard to call. This CDR3 has 15 amino acids. CDR1 and CDR2 (germline): MGHRA, YSYEKL. Trimming pared 0 bases from V and 4 bases from J, leaving 10 bases between.

This sequence joins TRBV19 and TRBJ2-1; 7 bases are shared with TRBD2. Germline CDR1 is LNHDA and CDR2 is SQIVND (reference sequence). The CDR3 length is 14 residues. Trimming removed 3 bases from V and 4 bases from J; junction bases left unmatched: 3. The CDR3 DNA is TGTGCCAGTAGTATTGCGGGAGCTTACAATGAGCAGTTCTTC. It yields the protein CASSIAGAYNEQFF.

J is TRBJ2-2 and V is TRBV5-6; the D gene could be TRBD1 or TRBD2 (6 bases each). The CDR3 consists of 16 residues. Trimming pared 1 base from V and 5 bases from J, leaving 15 bases between. Germline CDR1 is SGHDT and CDR2 is YYEEEE. CDR3 loop: CASSLLGARGTGELFF. CDR3 nucleotide sequence: TGTGCCAGCAGCTTGTTGGGGGCGCGGGGAACCGGGGAGCTGTTTTTT. The entire variable domain, with the rest obtained from reference TRBV5-6 and TRBJ2-2, is as follows: DAGVTQSPTHLIKTRGQQVTLRCSPKSGHDTVSWYQQALGQGPQFIFQYYEEEERQRGNFPDRFSGHQFPNYSSELNVNALLLGDSALYLCASSLLGARGTGELFFGEGSRLTVL.

The rearrangement joins TRBV5-1 to TRBJ2-7; 11 positions match TRBD1. The CDR3 runs to 15 residues. With 0 bases clipped from V and 7 bases from J, the junction kept 6 bases outside the gene matches. Germline CDR1 SGHRS, CDR2 YFSETQ. The CDR3, as DNA: TGCGCCAGCAGCTTGGCGGACAGGGGGCCGGGGGAGCAGTACTTC. This codes for CASSLADRGPGEQYF.

This clone was detected only once. The genes are TRBV2 and TRBJ2-3; no definite D call. The ends were cut back, 7 bases at V and 0 bases at J, with 8 bases in the middle. The CDR3 covers 13 residues. Germline V gene sequence: CDR1 SNHLY, CDR2 FYNNEI. CDR3 loop: CASTGTSTDTQYF. CDR3 bases: TGTGCCAGCACCGGAACTAGCACAGATACGCAGTATTTT.

This rearrangement joins TRBV2 to TRBJ2-5; 9 nucleotides line up with TRBD2. The DNA end favors TRBJ2-7, so the J call may be wrong. Germline-derived CDR1 and CDR2 are SNHLY and FYNNEI. This CDR3 contains 16 residues. The CDR3 nucleotides read TGTGCCAGCAGTGATCTTGGACTAGCGCTATCCTACGAGCAGTACTTC. Protein: CASSDLGLALSYEQYF.

The J gene is TRBJ1-5, the V gene TRBV13; D remains ambiguous. Germline V gene lookup returns CDR1 PRHDT and CDR2 FYEKMQ (reference sequence). V was shortened by 3 bases and J by 6 bases, with 15 bases between the two germline ends. This CDR3 contains 15 residues. The CDR3 protein is CASSLGRGGGQPQHF. The CDR3 region has the DNA TGTGCCAGCAGCTTGGGGAGAGGTGGAGGTCAGCCCCAGCATTTT.

The chain employs TRBV29-1 and TRBJ2-6; 9 bases match TRBD2. The CDR3 runs 17 residues. The J segment lost 0 bases and the V segment lost 3 bases, leaving 6 bases of the junction unmatched. Germline V gene lookup returns CDR1 SQVTM and CDR2 ANQGSEA. The CDR3 nucleotides are TGCAGCGTTGAGGGGGGACTAGCTGTCTCTGGGGCCAACGTCCTGACTTTC. This sequence encodes CSVEGGLAVSGANVLTF.

The chain uses TRBV15 and TRBJ2-5; D might be TRBD1 (8 bases). The CDR3 sequence is 14 residues long. Germline loops: CDR1 LNHNV, CDR2 YYDKDF (reference sequence). V shed 5 bases and J shed 4 bases, with 14 bases lying between them. CDR3 DNA sequence: TGTGCCACCAGCGCTTACAGGGGGGGAGAGACCCAGTACTTC. This gives the protein CATSAYRGGETQYF.

The rearrangement joins TRBV6-5 to TRBJ2-2; 8 nucleotides match TRBD1. This CDR3 comprises 16 residues. CDR1 is MNHEY, CDR2 SVGAGI, per germline. J gave up 1 base and V 4 bases, and 5 bases lay outside the gene matches. The CDR3 DNA sequence: TGTGCCAGCAGTTCCTCCGGGACAGGGAACACCGGGGAGCTGTTTTTT. As protein: CASSSSGTGNTGELFF.

The chain has TRBV5-4 and TRBJ1-2; maybe TRBD1 (5 bases). The V and J ends lost 4 bases and 4 bases respectively, with 14 bases between them. This CDR3 is 14 amino acids long. Germline values: CDR1 SGHNT, CDR2 YYREEE (reference sequence). The CDR3 reads CASSAGADSYGYTF. In nucleotides, the CDR3 is TGTGCCAGCAGCGCGGGCGCTGACAGCTATGGCTACACCTTC.

The V and J genes are TRBV9 and TRBJ2-7, with D tentatively TRBD2 (5 bases). Trimming pared 0 bases from V and 7 bases from J, leaving 17 bases between. Germline values: CDR1 SGDLS, CDR2 YYNGEE. CDR3 length: 15 residues. This chain's CDR3 is CASSVGAGAPWEQYF. The DNA of the CDR3 is TGTGCCAGCAGCGTAGGGGCGGGTGCCCCGTGGGAGCAGTACTTC.

This clone was seen once. V gene TRBV18 combines with J gene TRBJ2-7, with 9 bases identical to TRBD2. CDR1 and CDR2 from the germline V gene are KGHSH and LQKENI. CDR3 size: 18 residues. Losses at the gene ends were 4 bases for V and 3 bases for J; bases not matched to a gene: 16. This chain's CDR3 is CASSLITISGSSSYEQYF. The DNA of the CDR3 is TGTGCCAGCTCACTTATAACAATTAGCGGGAGCTCCAGCTACGAGCAGTACTTC.

Written as DNA, the CDR3 is TGTGCCAGCAATAATGCGGGTAACAATGAGCAGTTCTTC. This sequence encodes CASNNAGNNEQFF. This rearrangement joins TRBV5-4 to TRBJ2-1; D might be TRBD2 (5 bases). Trimming stripped 6 bases from V and 5 bases from J, with 12 bases between. In germline, CDR1 is SGHNT, CDR2 YYREEE (reference sequence). The CDR3 is made up of 13 amino acids.

The chain uses TRBV6-1 and TRBJ2-4; 13 positions match TRBD2. The CDR3 length is 20 residues. Germline V gene sequence: CDR1 MNHNS, CDR2 SASEGT. J lost 0 bases, V lost 0 bases, and 8 bases had no gene match. CDR3 residues: CASSEALGLAGAVAKNIQYF. CDR3 DNA: TGTGCCAGCAGTGAAGCGCTAGGACTAGCGGGAGCAGTAGCCAAAAACATTCAGTACTTC.

This sequence joins TRBV30 and TRBJ2-1, with 8 bases that match TRBD2. The CDR3 spans 17 residues. V lost 2 bases, J lost 5 bases, and 14 bases stayed unmatched. Germline V gene data show CDR1 as GTSNPN and CDR2 as SVGIG (reference sequence). The CDR3 region has the DNA TGTGCCTGGAGTACACTAGCGGAGTGGGGCATCGACAATGAGCAGTTCTTC. Translated, it gives CAWSTLAEWGIDNEQFF.

The chain couples TRBV4-1 to TRBJ2-1; tentative D call: TRBD1 (6 bases). Germline CDR1 reads MGHRA; CDR2 reads YSYEKL. CDR3 length equals 17 residues. V was shortened by 3 bases and J by 2 bases, with 17 bases between the two germline ends. CDR3 residues: CASSQTPRDKTYNEQFF. The CDR3 region has the DNA TGCGCCAGCAGCCAGACCCCCCGGGACAAAACCTACAATGAGCAGTTCTTC.

The rearrangement links TRBV7-3 to TRBJ2-2; no clear D. Germline CDR1 is SGHTA and CDR2 is FQGTGA. CDR3 length: 13 amino acids. V was shortened by 6 bases and J by 6 bases, with 11 bases between the two germline ends. The CDR3 DNA sequence: TGTGCCAGCAGTATCTATTCAGCCGGGGAGCTGTTTTTT. This gives the protein CASSIYSAGELFF.

Points on this clone: The junction differs from germline at one of its ends, possibly a read error. This chain links TRBV7-3 with TRBJ2-3; 7 bases are a match to TRBD2. CDR1 and CDR2 (germline): SGHTA, FQGTGA. The CDR3 consists of 16 residues. The DNA for the CDR3 is TGTGCCTCCTCCCCCCGCGCCAGCGGGAACACAAATACGCAGTATTTT. Translated: CASSPRASGNTNTQYF.

This clone appeared once. The chain is built from TRBV5-1 and TRBJ1-1, with unresolved D. The germline V gene has CDR1 SGHRS and CDR2 YFSETQ. The CDR3 spans 13 residues. Trimming removed 6 bases from V and 4 bases from J, with 13 bases in between. DNA for the CDR3: TGCGCCAGCACCCTAGCCCCCGGCACTGAAGCTTTCTTT. Translating gives CASTLAPGTEAFF.

The chain has TRBV6-1 and TRBJ2-1; 9 bases line up with TRBD2. The CDR3 is 14 amino acids. V was clipped by 2 bases and J by 9 bases; unmatched bases: 5. Per germline, CDR1 MNHNS and CDR2 SASEGT. The CDR3 DNA reads TGTGCCAGCAGTGAATCAGTGACTAGCGGTGAGCAGTTCTTC. This gives the protein CASSESVTSGEQFF.

V and J are TRBV27 and TRBJ2-3; 11 bases line up with TRBD2. From germline, CDR1 is MNHEY and CDR2 SMNVEV (reference sequence). This CDR3 is built from 15 residues. The V gene end was trimmed by 5 bases and the J gene end by 4 bases; junction bases not matched to a gene: 5. The CDR3 here is CASSLSGRGADTQYF. The CDR3 bases are TGTGCCAGCAGTCTTAGCGGGAGGGGGGCAGATACGCAGTATTTT.

This chain uses TRBV11-3 with TRBJ2-1; 8 nucleotides align to TRBD2. CDR1 and CDR2 (germline): SGHNT, YENEEA. The CDR3 contains 16 residues. V was clipped by 4 bases and J by 4 bases; unmatched bases: 9. This CDR3 reads CASSSSGLAGYNEQFF. In DNA form, the CDR3 reads TGTGCCAGCAGCTCTAGCGGTTTAGCGGGATACAATGAGCAGTTCTTC.

The chain links TRBV29-1 to TRBJ1-1; maybe TRBD1 (6 bases). The ends were cut back, 7 bases at V and 4 bases at J, with 13 bases in the middle. CDR1 and CDR2 (germline): SQVTM, ANQGSEA. There are 12 residues in the CDR3. The chain's CDR3 is CSGTGSGTEAFF. The CDR3 coding sequence is TGCAGCGGAACAGGGTCGGGCACTGAAGCTTTCTTT.

This chain joins TRBV9 and TRBJ2-1, with 7 bases fitting TRBD1. Germline assignment: CDR1 SGDLS and CDR2 YYNGEE. The CDR3 consists of 13 residues. V shed 3 bases, J shed 12 bases, and the junction held 9 bases outside the gene matches. The CDR3: CASSANHRGGQFF. CDR3 coding DNA: TGTGCCAGCAGCGCCAACCACAGGGGCGGGCAGTTCTTC.